Listed below are T cell receptor beta chains from one sample, sequenced in a study of T cell repertoires in cytomegalovirus infection. No antigen has been identified for these receptors. A single record per CDR3 protein comes from TCRdb applying MiXCR to the reads. The repertoire holds a few hundred thousand distinct CDR3 sequences, roughly 42% seen once, with about 46% in the top ten. Sequenced here: cultured PBMCs, sampled from culture after CMV antigen stimulation. The receptors derive from a human donor in good health (CMV status not recorded). Some clones in this sample may be carry-over from other donors' samples. Each CDR3 is given with its conserved first and last residue. D genes are given only for firm matches. Expanded clones get a size class; other rows say once, few or many, or leave the size out.

d_call clone_size j_call v_call cdr3_aa cdr3_nt
- - TRBJ2-5 TRBV6-2/TRBV6-3 CASSYWIGHLQETQYF TGTGCCAGCAGTTACTGGATTGGGCACCTCCAAGAGACCCAGTACTTC
TRBD1 - TRBJ2-7 TRBV27 CASSHRDRGPNEQYF TGTGCCAGCAGTCATAGGGACAGGGGGCCGAACGAGCAGTACTTC
TRBD2 few TRBJ2-1 TRBV12-3/TRBV12-4 CASSSGLGRSEQFF TGTGCCAGCAGTTCCGGACTAGGTCGGAGTGAGCAGTTCTTC
- - TRBJ2-2 TRBV11-2 CASSPSLNWHVSTNENTGELFF TGTGCCAGCAGCCCTAGCCTCAACTGGCATGTGAGCACAAACGAGAACACCGGGGAGCTGTTTTTT
- - TRBJ1-5 TRBV6-1 CASSPYRDTRNQPQHF TGTGCCAGCAGCCCTTACCGGGACACCCGCAATCAGCCCCAGCATTTT
- - TRBJ2-7 TRBV20-1 CSARDLSAPYEQYF TGCAGTGCTAGAGATCTTTCAGCCCCCTACGAGCAGTACTTC
- - TRBJ1-1 TRBV7-2 CASSLVGAENTEAFF TGTGCCAGCAGCTTAGTCGGGGCAGAGAACACTGAAGCTTTCTTT
- - TRBJ1-4 TRBV29-1 CSVTGTPNEKLFF TGCAGCGTTACCGGGACCCCCAATGAAAAACTGTTTTTT
TRBD2 few TRBJ2-1 TRBV12-3/TRBV12-4 CASSLGLAGERQFF TGTGCCAGCAGTTTGGGCCTAGCGGGAGAAAGGCAGTTCTTC
- - TRBJ1-1 TRBV20-1 CSASGGIRDSMNTEAFF TGCAGTGCTAGTGGAGGGATCAGGGATTCAATGAACACTGAAGCTTTCTTT
- - TRBJ2-3 TRBV6-2/TRBV6-3 CASSFLGRTDTQYF TGTGCCAGCAGTTTTCTCGGTCGCACAGATACGCAGTATTTT
- few TRBJ2-7 TRBV27 CASSLYGGTEQYF TGTGCCAGCAGTTTATATGGGGGGACCGAGCAGTACTTC
- - TRBJ2-7 TRBV7-9 CASSFPPDEQYF TGTGCCAGCAGCTTCCCACCAGACGAGCAGTACTTC
- - TRBJ1-2 TRBV7-8 CASSLAPGLLGYGGYTF TGTGCCAGCAGCTTAGCGCCGGGACTCTTGGGGTACGGTGGCTACACCTTC
TRBD1 - TRBJ2-3 TRBV7-2 CASSWDRGLTDTQYF TGTGCCAGCAGCTGGGACAGGGGGCTTACAGATACGCAGTATTTT
- - TRBJ2-3 TRBV20-1 CSAPGGGHTDTQYF TGCAGTGCCCCTGGTGGGGGGCACACAGATACGCAGTATTTT
- many TRBJ2-5 TRBV7-9 CASSPTGRETQYF TGTGCCAGCAGCCCGACAGGGAGGGAGACCCAGTACTTC
TRBD1 few TRBJ1-1 TRBV7-6 CASSLQTGGYTEAFF TGTGCCAGCAGCTTACAAACAGGGGGCTACACTGAAGCTTTCTTT
TRBD1 - TRBJ1-2 TRBV19 CASSSQGAANYGYTF TGTGCCAGTAGTTCACAGGGGGCTGCTAACTATGGCTACACCTTC
- - TRBJ1-3 TRBV15 CATSSRTAGNTIYF TGTGCCACCAGCTCGCGGACTGCTGGAAACACCATATATTTT
- - TRBJ2-7 TRBV4-2 CASSQGIVGYEQYF TGTGCCAGCAGCCAAGGTATAGTGGGCTACGAGCAGTACTTC
TRBD2 many TRBJ2-7 TRBV7-2 CASSLRLAGYEQYF TGTGCCAGCAGCTTAAGGCTAGCGGGCTACGAGCAGTACTTC
TRBD2 - TRBJ2-7 TRBV2 CASSPGGLAGVANEQYF TGTGCCAGCAGCCCCGGGGGACTAGCGGGAGTGGCGAACGAGCAGTACTTC
- - TRBJ1-4 TRBV7-2 CASSLDRLHGLFF TGTGCCAGCAGCTTAGATCGGCTTCATGGGCTGTTTTTT
TRBD1 - TRBJ2-7 TRBV6-1 CASNGRGQTYEQYF TGTGCCAGCAACGGCAGGGGGCAAACCTACGAGCAGTACTTC
- few TRBJ1-2 TRBV10-3 CAISDPGRAQLRTNYGYTF TGTGCCATCAGTGACCCAGGGAGGGCGCAGCTTAGAACTAACTATGGCTACACCTTC
- few TRBJ2-3 TRBV12-3/TRBV12-4 CASSPEGSGDTQYF TGTGCCAGCAGTCCAGAGGGTTCGGGAGATACGCAGTATTTT
- once TRBJ2-5 TRBV28 CASSLGFRQFQETQYF TGTGCCAGCAGTTTAGGCTTCCGACAGTTCCAAGAGACCCAGTACTTC
- - TRBJ2-3 TRBV5-4 CASGRGVSGTDTQYF TGTGCCAGCGGTCGAGGCGTTTCGGGGACAGATACGCAGTATTTT
- - TRBJ2-1 TRBV20-1 CSARERDTYSWGGPYNEQFF TGCAGTGCTAGAGAGCGGGACACCTATTCATGGGGGGGGCCTTACAATGAGCAGTTCTTC
TRBD1 few TRBJ1-2 TRBV7-2 CASSRDSPNYGYTF TGTGCCAGCAGCCGGGACAGTCCCAACTATGGCTACACCTTC
TRBD1 - TRBJ2-7 TRBV19 CASSSTGLEQYF TGTGCCAGTAGTTCGACAGGGCTCGAGCAGTACTTC
TRBD2 few TRBJ2-7 TRBV7-2 CASSTSGFYEQYF TGTGCCAGCAGTACTAGCGGTTTCTACGAGCAGTACTTC
TRBD1 - TRBJ1-6 TRBV4-3 CASSQTTGAVSPLHF TGCGCCAGCAGCCAAACGACAGGGGCAGTTTCACCCCTCCACTTT
- - TRBJ1-1 TRBV7-6 CASSLAGWREAFF TGTGCCAGCAGCTTAGCGGGGTGGCGTGAAGCTTTCTTT
- - TRBJ2-7 TRBV11-2 CASSSGWGAYEQYF TGTGCCAGCAGCTCTGGGTGGGGCGCCTACGAGCAGTACTTC